This T cell receptor (beta chain) appears in the sequencing data of a study of T-cell reconstitution after alpha-beta-depleted transplantation in children. This clonotype was observed a few times. Its antigen is not known. Germline V gene data show CDR1 as MRHNA and CDR2 as SNTAGT. Trimming cost V 3 bases and J 8 bases; bases outside gene matches: 10. This CDR3 spans 16 amino acids. A library of TCRbeta sequences, prepared with unique molecular identifiers, was generated. A single record per CDR3 protein comes from TCRdb applying MiXCR to the PCR reads. The sample consists of approximately 650,000 distinct CDR3 sequences, around 12% of them appearing once. The study's findings and limits: Newly made T cells mostly supplied T-cell counts and diversity one year after transplant. Reported findings indicate that, about two months after transplant, alpha-beta T cells came from several hundred expanded clones, which were derived from non-depleted graft cells. Some patients' high day-60 TCRbeta diversity was attributed to recipient cells surviving conditioning.

The sequencing used PBMCs, collected before TCRalphabeta/CD19-depleted stem cell transplant. The sequence was obtained from a girl aged 2-10 years with congenital amegakaryocytic thrombocytopenia, due to receive a stem cell transplant. V and J are TRBV6-4 and TRBJ2-1; 10 bases are shared with TRBD1. The CDR3 sequence is CASSERDRGLSHEQFF. The CDR3 DNA sequence: TGTGCCAGCAGTGAAAGGGACAGGGGCCTCTCCCATGAGCAGTTCTTC.